Included here is one T cell receptor beta chain sequence, with context. Its target is not known. The sample is drawn from a study of T cell responses to AZD1222 COVID-19 vaccine. Whole-study findings and limits: Targets within unmutated variant regions were reportedly found for nearly half of spike-specific TCRs.

From germline, CDR1 is MDHEN and CDR2 SYDVKM. CDR3 length: 15 amino acids. V lost 5 bases, J lost 0 bases, and 11 bases lay in between. The protocol was immunoSEQ multiplex PCR, while the TCRdb copy is restricted to in-frame clones and leaves out a portion. Of roughly 120,000 clones in the sample, approximately 90% are singletons; the top ten hold 1.5% to 2%. This chain connects TRBV28 to TRBJ2-4, with D perhaps TRBD2 (5 bases). This TCR was sampled from an adult who received the AZD1222 COVID-19 vaccine. The sequencing here drew on peripheral blood, taken 28 days after the second AZD1222 dose. Written as DNA, the CDR3 is TGTGCCAGCAGTACTTACAGCGGAGCCAAAAACATTCAGTACTTC. It encodes CASSTYSGAKNIQYF. The full variable domain, completed using reference TRBV28 and TRBJ2-4, is DVKVTQSSRYLVKRTGEKVFLECVQDMDHENMFWYRQDPGLGLRLIYFSYDVKMKEKGDIPEGYSVSREKKERFSLILESASTNQTSMYLCASSTYSGAKNIQYFGAGTRLSVL.